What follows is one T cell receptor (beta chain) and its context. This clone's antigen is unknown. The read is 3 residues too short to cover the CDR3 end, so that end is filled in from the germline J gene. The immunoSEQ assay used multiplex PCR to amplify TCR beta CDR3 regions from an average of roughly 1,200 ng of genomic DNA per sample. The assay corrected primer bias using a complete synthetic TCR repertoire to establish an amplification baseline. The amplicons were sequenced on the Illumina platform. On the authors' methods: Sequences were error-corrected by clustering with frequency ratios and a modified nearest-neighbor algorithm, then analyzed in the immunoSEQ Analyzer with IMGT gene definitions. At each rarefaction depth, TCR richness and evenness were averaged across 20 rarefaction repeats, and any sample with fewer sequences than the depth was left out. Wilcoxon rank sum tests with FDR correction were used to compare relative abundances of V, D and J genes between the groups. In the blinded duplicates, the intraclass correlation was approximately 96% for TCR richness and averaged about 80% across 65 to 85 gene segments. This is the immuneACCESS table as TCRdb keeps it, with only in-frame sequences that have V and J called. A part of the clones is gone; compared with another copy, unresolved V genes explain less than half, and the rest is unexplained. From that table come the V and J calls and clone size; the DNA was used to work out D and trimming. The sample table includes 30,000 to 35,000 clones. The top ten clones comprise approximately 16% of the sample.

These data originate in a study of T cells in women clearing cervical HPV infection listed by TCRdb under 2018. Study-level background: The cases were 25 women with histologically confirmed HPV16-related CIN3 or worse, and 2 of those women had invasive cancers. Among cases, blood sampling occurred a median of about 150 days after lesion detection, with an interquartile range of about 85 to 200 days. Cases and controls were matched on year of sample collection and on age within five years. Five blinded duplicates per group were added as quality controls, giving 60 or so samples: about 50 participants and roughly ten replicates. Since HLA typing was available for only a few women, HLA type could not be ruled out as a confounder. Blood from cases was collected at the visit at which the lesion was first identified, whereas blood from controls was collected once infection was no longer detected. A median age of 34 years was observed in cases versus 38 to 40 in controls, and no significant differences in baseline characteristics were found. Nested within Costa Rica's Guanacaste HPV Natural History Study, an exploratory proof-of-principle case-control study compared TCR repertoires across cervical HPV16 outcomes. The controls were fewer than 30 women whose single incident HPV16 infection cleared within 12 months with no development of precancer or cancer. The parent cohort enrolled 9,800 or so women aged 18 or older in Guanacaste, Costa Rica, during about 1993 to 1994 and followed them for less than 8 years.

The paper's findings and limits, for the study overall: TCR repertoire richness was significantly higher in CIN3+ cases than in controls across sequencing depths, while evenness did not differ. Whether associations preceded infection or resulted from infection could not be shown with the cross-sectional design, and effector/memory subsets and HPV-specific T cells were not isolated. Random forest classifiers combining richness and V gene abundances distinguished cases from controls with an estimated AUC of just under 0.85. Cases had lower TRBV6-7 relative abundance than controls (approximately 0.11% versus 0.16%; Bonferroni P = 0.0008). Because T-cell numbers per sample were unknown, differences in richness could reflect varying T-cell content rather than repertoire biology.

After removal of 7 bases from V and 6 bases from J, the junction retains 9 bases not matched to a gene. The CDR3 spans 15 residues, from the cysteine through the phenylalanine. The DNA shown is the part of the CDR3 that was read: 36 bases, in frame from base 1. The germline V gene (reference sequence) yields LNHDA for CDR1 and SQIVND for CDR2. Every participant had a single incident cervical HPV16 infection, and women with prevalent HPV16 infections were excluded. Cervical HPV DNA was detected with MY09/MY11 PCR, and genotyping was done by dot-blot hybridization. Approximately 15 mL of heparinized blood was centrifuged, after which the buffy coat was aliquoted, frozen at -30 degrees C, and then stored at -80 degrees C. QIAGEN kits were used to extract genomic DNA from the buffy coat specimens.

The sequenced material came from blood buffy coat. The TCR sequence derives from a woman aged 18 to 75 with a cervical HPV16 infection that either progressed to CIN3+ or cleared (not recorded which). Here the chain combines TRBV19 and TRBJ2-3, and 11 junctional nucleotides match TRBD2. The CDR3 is CASTRLAGTADTQYF. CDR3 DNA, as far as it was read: TGTGCCAGTACCCGACTAGCGGGGACTGCCGATACG.